The present T cell receptor beta chain was sequenced within a study of memory CD4+ T cells and cytomegalovirus serostatus. Study as a whole: Donors were healthy Belgian adults, several CMV seropositive and approximately 23 seronegative.

Measured with immunoSEQ multiplex PCR; TCRdb has only the in-frame clones, and not every one. Here the sample spans fewer than 35,000 clones, about 81% being singletons. Study outcomes and limitations: Suggested: most of the CMV-linked TCR signature lies in CD4+ memory cells. About 40% of the 164 known CMV-associated TCRbeta sequences appeared in CD4+ memory.

Comment on this clone: Its antigen remains unknown.

The sort gate was single viable CD3+CD4+CD8-CD45RO+ cells for memory CD4+ T cells. After thawing, CD4+ T cells were positively selected. The sample taken for sequencing was memory CD4+ T cells from blood. The clonotype was recovered from an adult in good health and CMV-seronegative.

The CDR3 protein is CASSGPDRPHEQYF. CDR3 coding DNA: TGTGCCAGTAGCGGCCCCGACAGGCCCCACGAGCAGTACTTC. The V and J genes are TRBV19 and TRBJ2-7; tentatively, D is TRBD1 (6 bases). Trimming cost V 6 bases and J 5 bases, with 17 bases left between them. The CDR3 is made up of 14 amino acids. Germline V gene sequence: CDR1 LNHDA, CDR2 SQIVND (reference sequence).